This entry concerns a single T cell receptor (beta chain). Execution of the assay was at deep level. DNA from unsorted PBMC was sequenced on ten immunoSEQ deep assay plates. Generated by immunoSEQ multiplex PCR, the TCRdb table keeps only in-frame clones and is missing some. The table includes about 470,000 clones, 70% to 80% detected once. The entry originates in a study of shared clonotypes between healthy human individuals. Germline CDR1 and CDR2: SGHKS and YYEKEE (reference sequence). CDR3 length: 13 residues. V was pared by 0 bases and J by 3 bases, with 7 bases between. V and J are TRBV5-5 and TRBJ2-7, with D hard to call. This TCR was sampled from a woman in her forties in good health. Some clones in this sample may be carry-over from other donors' samples. Sequenced sample: PBMCs. The CDR3 is CASSLDPVYEQYF. As DNA, the CDR3 is TGTGCCAGCAGCTTGGACCCAGTCTACGAGCAGTACTTC.